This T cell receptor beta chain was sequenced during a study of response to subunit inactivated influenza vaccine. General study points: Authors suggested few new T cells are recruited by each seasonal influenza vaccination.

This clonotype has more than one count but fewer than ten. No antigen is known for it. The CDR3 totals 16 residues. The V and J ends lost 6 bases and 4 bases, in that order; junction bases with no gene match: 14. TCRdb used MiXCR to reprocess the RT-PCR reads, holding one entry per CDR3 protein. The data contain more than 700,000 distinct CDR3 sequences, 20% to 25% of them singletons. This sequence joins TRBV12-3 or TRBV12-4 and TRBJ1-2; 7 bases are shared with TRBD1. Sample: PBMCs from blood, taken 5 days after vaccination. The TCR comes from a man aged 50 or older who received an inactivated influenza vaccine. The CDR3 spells CASSNSGTEARYGYTF. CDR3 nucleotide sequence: TGTGCCAGCAGCAACTCCGGGACAGAAGCCCGCTATGGCTACACCTTC.